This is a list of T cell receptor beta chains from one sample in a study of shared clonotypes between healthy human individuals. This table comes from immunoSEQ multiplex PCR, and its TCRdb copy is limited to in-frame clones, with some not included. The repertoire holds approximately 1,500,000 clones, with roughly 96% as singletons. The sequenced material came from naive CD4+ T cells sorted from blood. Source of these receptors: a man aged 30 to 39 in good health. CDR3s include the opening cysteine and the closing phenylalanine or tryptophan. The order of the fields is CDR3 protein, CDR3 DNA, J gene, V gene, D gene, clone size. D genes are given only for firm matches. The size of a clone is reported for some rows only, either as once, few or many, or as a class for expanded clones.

CDR3 protein: CASSLMGGHNEQYF
CDR3 DNA: TGTGCCAGCAGTTTAATGGGAGGGCACAACGAGCAGTACTTC
J gene: TRBJ2-7
V gene: TRBV27
D gene: TRBD2
clone size: -

CDR3 protein: CSVSGTLAQYSDTQYF
CDR3 DNA: TGCAGCGTTAGCGGGACACTCGCTCAATACTCAGATACGCAGTATTTT
J gene: TRBJ2-3
V gene: TRBV29-1
D gene: -
clone size: -

CDR3 protein: CASRSEGLAGRTDTQYF
CDR3 DNA: TGTGCCAGCAGGTCAGAGGGACTAGCGGGCCGCACAGATACGCAGTATTTT
J gene: TRBJ2-3
V gene: TRBV7-2
D gene: TRBD2
clone size: -

CDR3 protein: CASSEYVGLGNTIYF
CDR3 DNA: TGTGCCAGCAGTGAATATGTAGGGCTAGGAAACACCATATATTTT
J gene: TRBJ1-3
V gene: TRBV25-1
D gene: -
clone size: -

CDR3 protein: CASRRRGHRTDTQYF
CDR3 DNA: TGTGCCAGCAGGAGGCGAGGACACCGCACAGATACGCAGTATTTT
J gene: TRBJ2-3
V gene: TRBV27
D gene: -
clone size: -

CDR3 protein: CASSINRGRLRGANVLTF
CDR3 DNA: TGTGCCAGTAGTATAAACAGGGGGCGCCTTCGGGGGGCCAACGTCCTGACTTTC
J gene: TRBJ2-6
V gene: TRBV19
D gene: TRBD1
clone size: -

CDR3 protein: CASSLPGTGTYTGELFF
CDR3 DNA: TGTGCCAGCAGTTTGCCCGGGACAGGGACATACACCGGGGAGCTGTTTTTT
J gene: TRBJ2-2
V gene: TRBV28
D gene: TRBD1
clone size: -

CDR3 protein: CASSYSAGLGEKLFF
CDR3 DNA: TGTGCCAGCAGTTACTCGGCCGGATTGGGTGAAAAACTGTTTTTT
J gene: TRBJ1-4
V gene: TRBV6-5
D gene: -
clone size: -

CDR3 protein: CASSLAGSNYGYTF
CDR3 DNA: TGTGCCAGCAGCCTCGCCGGGTCTAACTATGGCTACACCTTC
J gene: TRBJ1-2
V gene: TRBV28
D gene: -
clone size: -

CDR3 protein: CASSLLSGQGYYNEQFF
CDR3 DNA: TGTGCCAGCAGCTTACTATCCGGACAGGGGTACTACAATGAGCAGTTCTTC
J gene: TRBJ2-1
V gene: TRBV7-9
D gene: TRBD1
clone size: -

CDR3 protein: CASSVELRPDTGELFF
CDR3 DNA: TGTGCCAGCAGCGTAGAACTCAGGCCGGACACCGGGGAGCTGTTTTTT
J gene: TRBJ2-2
V gene: TRBV9
D gene: -
clone size: -

CDR3 protein: CASSLNKENEQFF
CDR3 DNA: TGTGCCAGTAGTCTTAACAAAGAGAATGAGCAGTTCTTC
J gene: TRBJ2-1
V gene: TRBV19
D gene: -
clone size: -

CDR3 protein: CAISESRGQGANTEAFF
CDR3 DNA: TGTGCCATCAGTGAGTCCCGGGGACAGGGGGCGAACACTGAAGCTTTCTTT
J gene: TRBJ1-1
V gene: TRBV10-3
D gene: TRBD1
clone size: -

CDR3 protein: CASSTGQATYEQYF
CDR3 DNA: TGTGCCAGCAGTACCGGACAGGCAACCTACGAGCAGTACTTC
J gene: TRBJ2-7
V gene: TRBV6-1
D gene: TRBD1
clone size: once

CDR3 protein: CASSPTHTEQGYEQYF
CDR3 DNA: TGTGCCAGCAGTCCTACCCATACCGAACAGGGCTACGAGCAGTACTTC
J gene: TRBJ2-7
V gene: TRBV28
D gene: -
clone size: -

CDR3 protein: CASTRRALNTGELFF
CDR3 DNA: TGTGCCAGCACCCGAAGGGCTTTGAACACCGGGGAGCTGTTTTTT
J gene: TRBJ2-2
V gene: TRBV7-6
D gene: -
clone size: -

CDR3 protein: CASSPLLTGLAAGELFF
CDR3 DNA: TGTGCCAGCAGTCCCCTATTAACGGGACTAGCAGCCGGGGAGCTGTTTTTT
J gene: TRBJ2-2
V gene: TRBV27
D gene: TRBD2
clone size: -

CDR3 protein: CASSAAHEQYF
CDR3 DNA: TGTGCCAGCAGTGCTGCCCACGAGCAGTACTTC
J gene: TRBJ2-7
V gene: TRBV6-1
D gene: -
clone size: -

CDR3 protein: CASSGGEAYEQYF
CDR3 DNA: TGTGCCAGCAGTGGGGGTGAGGCCTACGAGCAGTACTTC
J gene: TRBJ2-7
V gene: TRBV2
D gene: -
clone size: -

CDR3 protein: CASSSRANVLTF
CDR3 DNA: TGTGCCAGCAGTTCGCGGGCCAACGTCCTGACTTTC
J gene: TRBJ2-6
V gene: TRBV6-5
D gene: -
clone size: -

CDR3 protein: CASSLDFGGYQPQHF
CDR3 DNA: TGCGCCAGCAGCTTGGATTTTGGTGGTTATCAGCCCCAGCATTTT
J gene: TRBJ1-5
V gene: TRBV5-1
D gene: -
clone size: -

CDR3 protein: CASSGGRHEQYF
CDR3 DNA: TGTGCCAGCTCCGGGGGACGGCACGAGCAGTACTTC
J gene: TRBJ2-7
V gene: TRBV7-9
D gene: -
clone size: -

CDR3 protein: CASSFGTSEDNEQFF
CDR3 DNA: TGCGCCAGCAGCTTTGGGACTAGCGAAGACAATGAGCAGTTCTTC
J gene: TRBJ2-1
V gene: TRBV5-1
D gene: TRBD2
clone size: -

CDR3 protein: CASSLESSGRETQYF
CDR3 DNA: TGTGCCAGCAGCTTAGAATCTAGCGGGAGGGAGACCCAGTACTTC
J gene: TRBJ2-5
V gene: TRBV11-2
D gene: TRBD2
clone size: -